This T cell receptor beta chain was sequenced for a study of graft-versus-host responses after intestinal transplantation. Background on the study: Multivisceral, liver-intestinal, or isolated intestinal grafts went to recipients. Anti-thymocyte globulin induction was given to all recipients, followed by tacrolimus and steroids for around three years. Whole-study findings and limits: Levels of circulating GvH clones at their peak were associated with early post-transplant HvG declines. Recipient-marrow GvH clones were detected, some having first appeared in ileum or blood.

The CDR3 totals 14 residues. V shed 4 bases and J shed 1 base, with 10 bases lying between them. Germline V gene lookup returns CDR1 SGHRS and CDR2 YFSETQ. Lamina propria and intraepithelial lymphocytes were released by processing graft tissue. The method was immunoSEQ multiplex PCR; TCRdb's version includes in-frame clones alone and lacks a portion of them. The data hold about 23,000 clones, with around three quarters observed a single time. In its sample, this clone was seen once. Antigen: not known. The sequencing here drew on ileum tissue, taken 12 days after intestinal transplant. The chain couples TRBV5-1 to TRBJ2-3, with D possibly TRBD1 on 6 matching bases. The source of this sequence is a human patient who received an intestinal transplant, so some T cells may come from the graft donor. CDR3 residues: CASSRRGGTDTQYF. CDR3 in DNA: TGCGCCAGCAGCCGCAGGGGAGGCACAGATACGCAGTATTTT.